This entry features one T cell receptor beta chain sequence. The junction departs from the called germline gene at one end, perhaps through a read error. No cell sorting was done before RNA was extracted from the tissue. Distant lung tissue was collected more than 3 cm away from the tumor edge. Chemotherapy-naive patients with new lung cancer underwent thoracic surgery in China, August–late 2014. The data were obtained in a study of tumor and adjacent non-tumor tissue in lung cancer. Looking at the study overall: Histology: eleven to twelve adenocarcinoma, a couple of squamous cell carcinoma, 1 small cell lung cancer.

CDR1 and CDR2 from the germline V gene are ENHRY and SYGVKD. This CDR3 comprises 15 residues. Three rounds of nested PCR, following a modified ARM-PCR protocol, produced the TCRbeta library. TCRdb reprocessed the multiplex PCR reads with MiXCR, giving one entry per CDR3 protein. The table lists 90,000 to 100,000 distinct CDR3 sequences, 80% of them singletons. The sequencing sample was made of distant non-tumor lung tissue. This sequence was found in a man between 60 and 75 years old with small cell lung cancer. This chain connects TRBV10-3 to TRBJ2-2, with 9 bases fitting TRBD2. CDR3 in amino acids: CAVSVASGNAGELFF. The DNA for the CDR3 is TGTGCCGTCAGTGTGGCTAGCGGGAACGCCGGGGAACTGTTTTTT.